This TCR beta chain appears in the sequencing data of a study of CD8 T cells in ankylosing spondylitis. Findings and caveats of the study: Some of the motif variants had earlier been found in reactive arthritis patients' fluid and blood. Disease-associated clones were reportedly significantly overrepresented in matched ankylosing spondylitis synovial fluid.

TCRdb passed the 5' RACE reads through MiXCR, listing each CDR3 protein once. This repertoire shows more than 150,000 distinct CDR3 sequences, 18% found once; its top ten account for around 4.7%. This clonotype was counted ten times or more. The antigen remains undetermined. The CDR3 totals 16 residues. J lost 4 bases, V lost 3 bases, and 6 bases had no gene match. The sequencing input was blood, either unsorted or a sorted T cell fraction (not recorded which). This TCR was recovered from a male donor under 30 with ankylosing spondylitis or in good health (not recorded which). The rearrangement joins TRBV12-3 or TRBV12-4 to TRBJ2-5, with 12 bases aligning to TRBD2. CDR3 sequence (DNA): TGTGCCAGCAGTTTCAGTTTGGGACTAGCGGGAGAGACCCAGTACTTC. Protein: CASSFSLGLAGETQYF.